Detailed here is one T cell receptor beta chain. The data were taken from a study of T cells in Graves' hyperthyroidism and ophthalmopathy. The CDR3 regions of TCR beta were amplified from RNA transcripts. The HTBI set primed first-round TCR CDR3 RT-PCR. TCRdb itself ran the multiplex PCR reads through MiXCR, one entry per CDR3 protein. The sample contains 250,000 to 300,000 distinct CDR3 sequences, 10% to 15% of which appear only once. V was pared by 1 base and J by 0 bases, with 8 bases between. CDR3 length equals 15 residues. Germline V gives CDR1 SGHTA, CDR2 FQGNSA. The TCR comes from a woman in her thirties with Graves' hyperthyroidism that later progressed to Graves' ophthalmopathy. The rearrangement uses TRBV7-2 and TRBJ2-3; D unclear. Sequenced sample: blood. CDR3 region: CASSLVEASTDTQYF. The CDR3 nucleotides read TGTGCCAGCAGCTTAGTTGAGGCCAGCACAGATACGCAGTATTTT.